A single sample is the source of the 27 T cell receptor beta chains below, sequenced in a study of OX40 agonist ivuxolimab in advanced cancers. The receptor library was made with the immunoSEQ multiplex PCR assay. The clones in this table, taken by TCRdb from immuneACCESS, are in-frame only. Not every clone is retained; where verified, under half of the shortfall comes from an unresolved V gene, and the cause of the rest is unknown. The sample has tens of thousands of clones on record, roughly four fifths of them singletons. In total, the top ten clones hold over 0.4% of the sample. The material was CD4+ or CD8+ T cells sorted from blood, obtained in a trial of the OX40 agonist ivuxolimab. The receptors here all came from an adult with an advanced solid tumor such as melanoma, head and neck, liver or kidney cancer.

The CDR3 nucleotides are TGTGCCAGCAGTTTTGGGGGGCCCAAAAACATTCAGTACTTC. It specifies CASSFGGPKNIQYF. The chain carries TRBV27 and TRBJ2-4, with D perhaps assigned TRBD1 or TRBD2 (6 bases each). This CDR3 region has 14 residues. CDR1 is MNHEY, CDR2 SMNVEV, per germline (reference sequence). Trimming shortened V by 3 bases and J by 2 bases, and 8 bases separated the two germline ends.

CDR3 residues: CASSLTSEGNTQYF. CDR3 DNA: TGTGCCAGCAGTTTGACTAGCGAGGGGAATACGCAGTATTTT. The chain carries TRBV27 and TRBJ2-3; 8 bases map to TRBD2. V shed 3 bases and J 7 bases; nucleotides not matched to a gene: 6. The germline gives CDR1 MNHEY, CDR2 SMNVEV (reference sequence). The CDR3 contains 14 residues.

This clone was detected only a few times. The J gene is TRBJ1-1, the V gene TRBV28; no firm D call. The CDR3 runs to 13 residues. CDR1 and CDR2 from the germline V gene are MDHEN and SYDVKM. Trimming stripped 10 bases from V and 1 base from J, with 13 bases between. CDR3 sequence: CATEGLWNTEAFF. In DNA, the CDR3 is TGTGCCACGGAAGGGTTGTGGAACACTGAAGCTTTCTTT.

The CDR3 coding sequence is TGCAGCGTGAGGGCGCAGGGCGACGAGCAGTACTTC. Residues: CSVRAQGDEQYF. This chain joins TRBV29-1 and TRBJ2-7; D possibly matches TRBD1 or TRBD2 (5 bases each). This CDR3 has 12 amino acids. V was shortened by 6 bases and J by 5 bases, with 14 bases between the two germline ends. Germline assignment: CDR1 SQVTM and CDR2 ANQGSEA.

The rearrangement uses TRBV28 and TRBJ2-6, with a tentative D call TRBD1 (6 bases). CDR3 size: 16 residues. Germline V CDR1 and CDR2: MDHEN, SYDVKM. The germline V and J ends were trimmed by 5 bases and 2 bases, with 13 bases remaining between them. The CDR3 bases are TGTGCCAGCAGTCCTTGGGGGCAGGCTGGGGCCAACGTCCTGACTTTC. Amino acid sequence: CASSPWGQAGANVLTF.

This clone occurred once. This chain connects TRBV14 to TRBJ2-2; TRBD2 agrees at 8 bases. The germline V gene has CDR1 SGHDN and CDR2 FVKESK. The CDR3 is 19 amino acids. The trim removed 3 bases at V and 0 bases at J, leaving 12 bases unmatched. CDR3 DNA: TGTGCCAGCAGCCATCACTCCGGGGTAGCGGGAACGAACACCGGGGAGCTGTTTTTT. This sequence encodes CASSHHSGVAGTNTGELFF.

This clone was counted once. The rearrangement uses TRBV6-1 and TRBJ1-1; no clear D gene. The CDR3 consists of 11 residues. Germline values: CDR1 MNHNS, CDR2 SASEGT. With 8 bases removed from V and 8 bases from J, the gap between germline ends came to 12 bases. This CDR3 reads CASGFRLEAFF. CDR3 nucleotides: TGTGCCAGCGGTTTCAGGCTAGAAGCTTTCTTT.

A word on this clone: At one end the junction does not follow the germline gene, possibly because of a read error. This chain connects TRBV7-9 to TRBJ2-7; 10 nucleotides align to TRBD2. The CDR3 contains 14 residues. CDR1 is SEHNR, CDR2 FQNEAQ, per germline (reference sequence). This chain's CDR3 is CASSLAGGSYEQYF. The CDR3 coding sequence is TGTGCCAGCAGTTTAGCGGGAGGCTCCTACGAGCAGTACTTC. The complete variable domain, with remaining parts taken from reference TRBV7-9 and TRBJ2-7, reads DTGVSQNPRHKITKRGQNVTFRCDPISEHNRLYWYRQTLGQGPEFLTYFQNEAQLEKSRLLSDRFSAERPKGSFSTLEIQRTEQGDSAMYLCASSLAGGSYEQYFGPGTRLTVT.

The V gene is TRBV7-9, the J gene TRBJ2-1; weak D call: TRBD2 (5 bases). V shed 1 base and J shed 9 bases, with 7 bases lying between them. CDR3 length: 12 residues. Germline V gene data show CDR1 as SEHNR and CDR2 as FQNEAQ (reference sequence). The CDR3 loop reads CASSLDGVEQFF. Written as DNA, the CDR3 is TGTGCCAGCAGCTTAGACGGGGTTGAGCAGTTCTTC.

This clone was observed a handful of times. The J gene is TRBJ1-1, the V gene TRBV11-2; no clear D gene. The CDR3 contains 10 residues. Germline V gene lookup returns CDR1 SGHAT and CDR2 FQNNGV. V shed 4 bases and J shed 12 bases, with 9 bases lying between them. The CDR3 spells CASSSVETFF. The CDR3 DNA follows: TGTGCCAGCAGCTCAGTTGAGACTTTCTTT.

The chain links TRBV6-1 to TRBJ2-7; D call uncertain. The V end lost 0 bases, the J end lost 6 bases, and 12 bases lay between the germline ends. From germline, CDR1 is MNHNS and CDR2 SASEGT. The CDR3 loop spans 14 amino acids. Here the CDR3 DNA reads TGTGCCAGCAGTGAAGCTGGCGGAAAAGGCGAGCAGTACTTC. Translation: CASSEAGGKGEQYF.

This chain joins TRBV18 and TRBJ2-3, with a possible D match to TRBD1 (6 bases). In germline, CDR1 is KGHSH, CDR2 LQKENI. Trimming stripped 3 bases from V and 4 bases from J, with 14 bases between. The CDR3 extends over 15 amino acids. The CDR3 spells CASSPGHLYADTQYF. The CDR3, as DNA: TGTGCCAGCTCACCGGGACACCTGTACGCAGATACGCAGTATTTT.

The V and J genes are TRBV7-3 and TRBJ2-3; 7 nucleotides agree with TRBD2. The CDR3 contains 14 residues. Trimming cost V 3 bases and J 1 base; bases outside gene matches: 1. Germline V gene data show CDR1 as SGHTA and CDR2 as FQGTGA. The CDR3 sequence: CASSFAGGTDTQYF. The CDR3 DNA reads TGTGCCAGCAGCTTCGCGGGGGGCACAGATACGCAGTATTTT.

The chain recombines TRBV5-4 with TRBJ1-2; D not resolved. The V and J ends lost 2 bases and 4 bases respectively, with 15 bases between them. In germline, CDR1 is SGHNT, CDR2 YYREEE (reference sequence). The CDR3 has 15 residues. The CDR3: CASSFTERLGYGYTF. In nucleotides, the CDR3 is TGTGCCAGCAGCTTCACAGAGCGGTTGGGCTATGGCTACACCTTC.

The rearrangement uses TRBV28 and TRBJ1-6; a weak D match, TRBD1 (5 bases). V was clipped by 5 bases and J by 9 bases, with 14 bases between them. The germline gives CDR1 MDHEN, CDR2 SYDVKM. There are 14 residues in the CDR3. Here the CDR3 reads CASSGGGLRSPLHF. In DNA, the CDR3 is TGTGCCAGCAGTGGGGGGGGGTTACGTTCACCCCTCCACTTT.

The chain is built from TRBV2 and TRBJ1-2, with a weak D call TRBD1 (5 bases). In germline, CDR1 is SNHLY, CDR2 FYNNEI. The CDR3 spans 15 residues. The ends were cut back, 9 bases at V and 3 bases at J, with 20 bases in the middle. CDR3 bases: TGTGCCAGGGCAACTGGGGACTACCCACACTATGGCTACACCTTC. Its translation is CARATGDYPHYGYTF. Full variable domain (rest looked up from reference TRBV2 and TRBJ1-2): EPEVTQTPSHQVTQMGQEVILRCVPISNHLYFYWYRQILGQKVEFLVSFYNNEISEKSEIFDDQFSVERPDGSNFTLKIRSTKLEDSAMYFCARATGDYPHYGYTFGSGTRLTVV.

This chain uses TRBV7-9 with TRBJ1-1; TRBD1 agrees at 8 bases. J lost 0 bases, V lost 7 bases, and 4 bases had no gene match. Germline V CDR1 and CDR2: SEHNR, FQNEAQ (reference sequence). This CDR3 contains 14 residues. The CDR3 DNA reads TGTGCCAGCACACAGGGGGGATTGAACACTGAAGCTTTCTTT. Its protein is CASTQGGLNTEAFF.

In DNA, the CDR3 is TGCGCCAGCAGCTTGCACTCGAACACCGGGGAGCTGTTTTTT. Its translation is CASSLHSNTGELFF. This sequence joins TRBV5-1 and TRBJ2-2; D remains ambiguous. This CDR3 has 14 amino acids. Per the germline V gene, CDR1 is SGHRS and CDR2 is YFSETQ. V lost 1 base and J 0 bases, leaving 4 bases between the germline ends.

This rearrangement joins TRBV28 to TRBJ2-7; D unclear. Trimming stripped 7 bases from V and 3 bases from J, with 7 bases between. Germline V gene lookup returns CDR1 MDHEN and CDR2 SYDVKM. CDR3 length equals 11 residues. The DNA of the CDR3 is TGTGCCAGCAAGAACAGCTACGAGCAGTACTTC. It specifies CASKNSYEQYF.

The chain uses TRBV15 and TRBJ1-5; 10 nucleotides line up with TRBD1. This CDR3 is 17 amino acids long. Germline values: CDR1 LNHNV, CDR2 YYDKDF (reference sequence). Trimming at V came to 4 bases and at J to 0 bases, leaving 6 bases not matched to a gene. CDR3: CATSTDRGQYSNQPQHF. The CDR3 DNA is TGTGCCACCAGCACAGACAGGGGGCAATATAGCAATCAGCCCCAGCATTTT.

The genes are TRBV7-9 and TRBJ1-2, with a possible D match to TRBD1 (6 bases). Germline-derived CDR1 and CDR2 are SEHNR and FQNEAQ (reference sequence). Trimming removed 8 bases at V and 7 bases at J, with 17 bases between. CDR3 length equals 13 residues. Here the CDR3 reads CASGASLGGGYTF. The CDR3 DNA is TGTGCCAGCGGGGCCTCACTAGGGGGTGGCTACACCTTC.

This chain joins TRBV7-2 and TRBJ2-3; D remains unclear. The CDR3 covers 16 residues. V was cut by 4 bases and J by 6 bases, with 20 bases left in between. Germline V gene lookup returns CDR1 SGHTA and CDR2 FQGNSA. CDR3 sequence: CASSSSLADPRDTQYF. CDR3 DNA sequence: TGTGCCAGCAGCTCAAGCCTTGCGGACCCCCGGGATACGCAGTATTTT.

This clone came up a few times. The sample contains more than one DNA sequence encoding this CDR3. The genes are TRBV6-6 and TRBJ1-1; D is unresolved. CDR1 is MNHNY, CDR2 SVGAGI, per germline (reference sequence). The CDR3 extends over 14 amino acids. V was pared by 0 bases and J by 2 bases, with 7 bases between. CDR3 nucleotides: TGTGCCAGCAGTTACTCGAAAGGAAACACTGAAGCTTTCTTT. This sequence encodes CASSYSKGNTEAFF.

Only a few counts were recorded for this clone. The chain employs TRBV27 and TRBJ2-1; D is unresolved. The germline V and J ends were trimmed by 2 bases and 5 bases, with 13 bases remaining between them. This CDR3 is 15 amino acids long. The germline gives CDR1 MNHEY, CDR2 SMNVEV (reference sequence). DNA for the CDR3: TGTGCCAGCAGTTTAACTAATAAACTGAACAATGAGCAGTTCTTC. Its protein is CASSLTNKLNNEQFF.

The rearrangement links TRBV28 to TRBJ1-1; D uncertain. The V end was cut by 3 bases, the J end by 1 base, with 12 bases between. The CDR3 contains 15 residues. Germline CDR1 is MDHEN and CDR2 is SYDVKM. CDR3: CASSFIRVSNTEAFF. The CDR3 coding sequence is TGTGCCAGCAGTTTCATAAGGGTTTCGAACACTGAAGCTTTCTTT. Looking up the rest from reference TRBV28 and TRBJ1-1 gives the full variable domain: DVKVTQSSRYLVKRTGEKVFLECVQDMDHENMFWYRQDPGLGLRLIYFSYDVKMKEKGDIPEGYSVSREKKERFSLILESASTNQTSMYLCASSFIRVSNTEAFFGQGTRLTVV.

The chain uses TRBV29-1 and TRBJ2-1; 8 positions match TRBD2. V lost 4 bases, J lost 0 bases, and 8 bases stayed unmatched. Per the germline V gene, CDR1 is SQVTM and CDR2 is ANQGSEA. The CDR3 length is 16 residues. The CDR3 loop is CSVVGAGARSYNEQFF. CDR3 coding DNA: TGCAGCGTTGTAGGAGCGGGAGCTCGCTCCTACAATGAGCAGTTCTTC.

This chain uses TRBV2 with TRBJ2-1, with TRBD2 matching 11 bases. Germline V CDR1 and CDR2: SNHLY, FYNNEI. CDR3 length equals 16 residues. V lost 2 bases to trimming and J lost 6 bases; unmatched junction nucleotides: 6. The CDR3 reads CASSEQTSGAGNEQFF. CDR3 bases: TGTGCCAGCAGTGAACAGACTAGCGGGGCCGGCAATGAGCAGTTCTTC.